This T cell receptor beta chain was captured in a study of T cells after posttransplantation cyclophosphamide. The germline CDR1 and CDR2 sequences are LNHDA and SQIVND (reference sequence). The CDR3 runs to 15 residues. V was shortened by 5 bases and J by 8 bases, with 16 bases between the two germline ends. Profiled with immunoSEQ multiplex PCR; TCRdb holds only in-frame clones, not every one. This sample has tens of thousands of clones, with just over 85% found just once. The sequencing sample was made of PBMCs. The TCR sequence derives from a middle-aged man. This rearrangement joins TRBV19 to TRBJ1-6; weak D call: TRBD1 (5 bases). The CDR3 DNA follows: TGTGCCAGTAGTCCCCGCCGGGGAGGGGATTCACCCCTCCACTTT. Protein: CASSPRRGGDSPLHF.